Each of the 21 T cell receptor beta chains below was sequenced from the same sample in a study of T cell repertoires in cytomegalovirus infection (dated by TCRdb to the late 2010s). The antigens of these receptors remain unknown. The meaning of the sample's treatment or condition label: in vitro stimulation with specific CMV peptide epitopes to enrich CMV-specific T cells. Sequencer: Illumina HiSeq 1500. Clones were called with MiXCR by TCRdb after fastp trimmed the public reads at Q25, and only in-frame beta chains were retained. Here each entry gathers all rows of one CDR3 protein and keeps the most common genes and DNA. The sample includes 900,000 to 950,000 distinct CDR3 sequences, with less than 35% observed a single time. Of the sample, over 11% falls within the top ten clones. Material: cultured CD8+ T cells from PBMCs, obtained from culture after CMV antigen stimulation. The receptors here all came from a human donor in good health (CMV status not recorded). Some clones in this sample may be carry-over from other donors' samples.

The J gene is TRBJ1-2, the V gene TRBV15; D call uncertain. Trimming removed 8 bases from V and 0 bases from J, with 13 bases in between. The CDR3 has 14 residues. Germline CDR1 reads LNHNV; CDR2 reads YYDKDF (reference sequence). The CDR3, as DNA: TGTGCCACCGCGTCCGGGCAAGCTAACTATGGCTACACCTTC. It yields the protein CATASGQANYGYTF.

This chain connects TRBV4-2 to TRBJ2-5, with D possibly TRBD2 on 7 matching bases. Germline V CDR1 and CDR2: LGHNA, YNFKEQ. The V end lost 0 bases, the J end lost 5 bases, and 16 bases lay between the germline ends. The CDR3 totals 16 residues. CDR3: CASSQEGQGREETQYF. In nucleotides, the CDR3 is TGTGCCAGCAGCCAAGAGGGCCAGGGGCGGGAGGAGACCCAGTACTTC.

The chain uses TRBV15 and TRBJ2-7; no definite D call. Deletions cut 0 bases from V and 9 bases from J, with 12 bases between. Germline lookup yields CDR1 LNHNV and CDR2 YYDKDF (reference sequence). The CDR3 extends over 13 amino acids. CDR3 region: CATSRDPYSGQYV. CDR3 bases: TGTGCCACCAGCAGAGATCCCTATTCGGGGCAGTACGTC.

This rearrangement joins TRBV4-1 to TRBJ2-7; unclear D gene. Looked up from germline, CDR1 is MGHRA and CDR2 is YSYEKL. This CDR3 is 14 amino acids long. The V and J ends lost 1 base and 4 bases respectively, with 11 bases between them. CDR3 region: CASSQAHGQYEQYF. CDR3 nucleotides: TGCGCCAGCAGCCAAGCCCACGGGCAGTACGAGCAGTACTTC.

The gene calls are TRBV7-9 and TRBJ2-7; no clear D. The CDR3 totals 12 residues. The germline V gene has CDR1 SEHNR and CDR2 FQNEAQ (reference sequence). Trimming stripped 3 bases from V and 5 bases from J, with 8 bases between. CDR3 in DNA: TGTGCCAGCAGCTTTCCCAACGACGAGCAGTACTTC. Translation: CASSFPNDEQYF. The whole variable domain, remainder taken from reference TRBV7-9 and TRBJ2-7, is DTGVSQNPRHKITKRGQNVTFRCDPISEHNRLYWYRQTLGQGPEFLTYFQNEAQLEKSRLLSDRFSAERPKGSFSTLEIQRTEQGDSAMYLCASSFPNDEQYFGPGTRLTVT.

The rearrangement links TRBV4-3 to TRBJ1-2, with D hard to call. Germline CDR1 is LGHNA and CDR2 is YSLEER. This CDR3 is built from 14 residues. With 0 bases removed from V and 4 bases from J, the gap between germline ends came to 9 bases. The DNA for the CDR3 is TGCGCCAGCAGCCAAGATGGCGGAACCTATGGCTACACCTTC. Translating it yields CASSQDGGTYGYTF.

This clonotype has a handful of counts. The rearrangement links TRBV12-3 or TRBV12-4 to TRBJ2-3, with 12 bases fitting TRBD2. This CDR3 contains 16 residues. Germline trimming cut 4 bases from V and 5 bases from J; bases unmatched to any gene: 7. The CDR3: CASSSSSGGARDTQYF. CDR3 nucleotide sequence: TGTGCCAGCAGTTCCTCTAGCGGGGGGGCCAGAGATACGCAGTATTTT.

The genes are TRBV6-1 and TRBJ2-3; D unresolved. The CDR3 extends over 14 amino acids. With 5 bases removed from V and 9 bases from J, the gap between germline ends came to 18 bases. CDR1 is MNHNS, CDR2 SASEGT, per germline. The CDR3 protein is CASSYIESAQTQYF. The CDR3 DNA reads as TGTGCCAGCAGTTACATAGAGTCAGCCCAGACGCAGTATTTT.

On this clonotype itself: The junction shows a germline mismatch at one end, possibly a read error. The CDR3 reads CASSKPRPKTQCF. The CDR3 region has the DNA TGTGCCAGCAGCAAACCCCGCCCCAAGACCCAGTGCTTC. The J gene is TRBJ2-5, the V gene TRBV7-6, with no clear D. Germline V gene data show CDR1 as SGHVS and CDR2 as FNYEAQ. The CDR3 is 13 amino acids.

The chain carries TRBV5-6 and TRBJ2-3; the D gene could be TRBD1 or TRBD2 (5 bases each). From germline, CDR1 is SGHDT and CDR2 YYEEEE. V lost 6 bases, J lost 2 bases, and 16 bases lay in between. This CDR3 comprises 15 residues. CDR3 sequence reads: CASTRRATVTDTQYF. The CDR3 DNA reads as TGTGCCAGCACCCGGCGGGCGACAGTCACAGATACGCAGTATTTT.

The sample holds a few counts of this clonotype. The chain recombines TRBV6-2 or TRBV6-3 with TRBJ2-5; D is unclear. CDR1 is MNHEY and CDR2 is SVGEGT in the germline V gene. The CDR3 sequence is 13 residues long. The V gene lost 2 bases and the J gene lost 5 bases, with 9 bases spanning the gap. The CDR3 protein is CASSYEYVETQYF. DNA of the CDR3: TGTGCCAGCAGTTACGAGTACGTCGAGACCCAGTACTTC.

The CDR3 here is CSASTGTGRVYSNQPQHF. DNA for the CDR3: TGCAGTGCTTCCACCGGGACAGGGAGGGTTTATAGCAATCAGCCCCAGCATTTT. The chain is built from TRBV20-1 and TRBJ1-5, with TRBD1 matching over 9 bases. V trimming: 5 bases; J trimming: 0 bases; junction bases outside the gene matches: 14. The germline V gene has CDR1 DFQATT and CDR2 SNEGSKA (reference sequence). The CDR3 contains 18 residues.

This clonotype came up many times. The rearrangement links TRBV7-9 to TRBJ1-2; D unresolved. V was shortened by 2 bases and J by 6 bases, with 10 bases between the two germline ends. This CDR3 contains 13 residues. Germline V CDR1 and CDR2: SEHNR, FQNEAQ (reference sequence). This chain's CDR3 is CASSLKVLDGYTF. CDR3 sequence (DNA): TGTGCCAGCAGCTTAAAGGTTTTGGATGGCTACACCTTC.

This clonotype was detected a few times. The V gene is TRBV6-5, the J gene TRBJ2-7; 10 bases are a match to TRBD1. The CDR3 is 15 amino acids. V shed 2 bases and J 3 bases; nucleotides not matched to a gene: 4. Germline lookup yields CDR1 MNHEY and CDR2 SVGAGI. Here the CDR3 DNA reads TGTGCCAGCAGTTACATGGACAGGGGGGGCTACGAGCAGTACTTC. Translating it yields CASSYMDRGGYEQYF.

J is TRBJ1-1 and V is TRBV12-3 or TRBV12-4; TRBD1 might be the D (6 bases). This CDR3 has 14 amino acids. V lost 5 bases to trimming and J lost 6 bases, with 16 bases between them. The CDR3 is CASSEKAGVSEAFF. The CDR3 DNA is TGTGCCAGCAGTGAAAAGGCAGGGGTGTCTGAAGCTTTCTTT.

This clonotype was recorded a few times. J is TRBJ1-2 and V is TRBV12-3 or TRBV12-4, with 11 bases identical to TRBD1. The CDR3 runs to 15 residues. V lost 4 bases and J lost 3; bases outside the gene matches: 4. For the CDR3, the DNA is TGTGCCAGCAGTTATGGACAGGGGGCGTACTATGGCTACACCTTC. As protein: CASSYGQGAYYGYTF.

This chain connects TRBV6-1 to TRBJ2-1; D is ambiguous. Germline CDR1 reads MNHNS; CDR2 reads SASEGT. CDR3 size: 14 residues. Trimming stripped 6 bases from V and 9 bases from J, with 18 bases between. The CDR3 protein is CASSPRTKPFEQFF. In nucleotides, the CDR3 is TGTGCCAGCAGCCCCCGGACCAAGCCCTTTGAGCAGTTCTTC.

The chain couples TRBV27 to TRBJ2-5; 8 nucleotides match TRBD1. The CDR3 covers 16 residues. Trimming at V came to 6 bases and at J to 5 bases, leaving 14 bases not matched to a gene. In germline, CDR1 is MNHEY, CDR2 SMNVEV (reference sequence). The CDR3 DNA follows: TGTGCCAGCAGCGAATCTCGGACAGGGCAACGCGAGACCCAGTACTTC. It is translated as CASSESRTGQRETQYF.

J is TRBJ1-1 and V is TRBV4-1; D is undetermined. The CDR3 spans 14 residues. Germline V lookup: CDR1 MGHRA, CDR2 YSYEKL. Deletions cut 1 base from V and 3 bases from J, with 9 bases between. CDR3 amino acids: CASSQVFTDTEAFF. DNA for the CDR3: TGCGCCAGCAGCCAAGTTTTTACGGACACTGAAGCTTTCTTT.

This clonotype has more than one count but fewer than ten. The chain is built from TRBV15 and TRBJ1-1, with D unclear. The germline V gene encodes CDR1 LNHNV and CDR2 YYDKDF (reference sequence). The CDR3 sequence is 13 residues long. V was cut by 1 base and J by 6 bases, with 9 bases left in between. In nucleotides, the CDR3 is TGTGCCACCAGCAGAGTAGGTTTCGCTGAAGCTTTCTTT. Amino acids: CATSRVGFAEAFF.

This clonotype was picked up many times. The chain uses TRBV7-2 and TRBJ2-3; tentatively, D is TRBD1 (5 bases). The V end lost 2 bases, the J end lost 0 bases, and 18 bases lay between the germline ends. CDR3 length: 18 amino acids. Germline CDR1 SGHTA, CDR2 FQGNSA. CDR3 region: CASSLRGSPSASTDTQYF. CDR3 sequence (DNA): TGTGCCAGCAGCTTAAGGGGATCGCCGTCAGCTAGCACAGATACGCAGTATTTT.